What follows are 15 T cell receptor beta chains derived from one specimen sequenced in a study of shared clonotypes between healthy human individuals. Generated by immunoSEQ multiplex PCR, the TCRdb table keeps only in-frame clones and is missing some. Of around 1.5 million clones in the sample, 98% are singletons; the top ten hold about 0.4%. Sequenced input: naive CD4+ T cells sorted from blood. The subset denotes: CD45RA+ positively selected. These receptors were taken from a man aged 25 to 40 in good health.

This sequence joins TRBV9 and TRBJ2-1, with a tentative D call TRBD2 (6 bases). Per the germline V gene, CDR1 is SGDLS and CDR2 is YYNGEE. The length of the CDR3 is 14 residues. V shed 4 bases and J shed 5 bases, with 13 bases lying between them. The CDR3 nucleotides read TGTGCCAGCAGCCGCGGCGGGATAAACAATGAGCAGTTCTTC. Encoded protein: CASSRGGINNEQFF.

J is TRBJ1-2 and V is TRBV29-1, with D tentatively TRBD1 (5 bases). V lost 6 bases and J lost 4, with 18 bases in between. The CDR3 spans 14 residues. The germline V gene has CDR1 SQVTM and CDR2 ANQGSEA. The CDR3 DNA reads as TGCAGCGTCGTTCGTGGGGCGCAGGCCTATGGCTACACCTTC. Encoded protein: CSVVRGAQAYGYTF.

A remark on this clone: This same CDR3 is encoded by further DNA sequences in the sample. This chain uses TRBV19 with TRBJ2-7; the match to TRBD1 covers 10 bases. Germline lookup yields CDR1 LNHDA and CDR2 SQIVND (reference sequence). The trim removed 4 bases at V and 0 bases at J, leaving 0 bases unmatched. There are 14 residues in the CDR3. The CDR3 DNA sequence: TGTGCCAGTAGTAGGACAGGGGGCTCCTACGAGCAGTACTTC. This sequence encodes CASSRTGGSYEQYF.

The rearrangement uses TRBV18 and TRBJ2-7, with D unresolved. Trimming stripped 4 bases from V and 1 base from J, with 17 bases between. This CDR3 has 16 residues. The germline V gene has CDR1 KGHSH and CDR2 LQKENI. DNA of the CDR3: TGTGCCAGCTCACGAACGTCGGCCGCCGGGTCCTACGAGCAGTACTTC. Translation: CASSRTSAAGSYEQYF. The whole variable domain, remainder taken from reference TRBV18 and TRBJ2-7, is NAGVMQNPRHLVRRRGQEARLRCSPMKGHSHVYWYRQLPEEGLKFMVYLQKENIIDESGMPKERFSAEFPKEGPSILRIQQVVRGDSAAYFCASSRTSAAGSYEQYFGPGTRLTVT.

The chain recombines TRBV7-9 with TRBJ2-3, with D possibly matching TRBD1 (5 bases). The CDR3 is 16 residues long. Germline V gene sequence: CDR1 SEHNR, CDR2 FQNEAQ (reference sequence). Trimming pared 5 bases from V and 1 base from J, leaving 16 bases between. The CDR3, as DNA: TGTGCCAGCAGCCCCGAGTGGGGCTTCGGCACAGATACGCAGTATTTT. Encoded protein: CASSPEWGFGTDTQYF.

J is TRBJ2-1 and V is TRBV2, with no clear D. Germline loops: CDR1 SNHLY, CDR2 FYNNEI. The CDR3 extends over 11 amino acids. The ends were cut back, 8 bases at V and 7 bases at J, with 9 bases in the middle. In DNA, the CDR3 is TGTGCCAGCCTCTTTCTTAATGAGCAGTTCTTC. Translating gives CASLFLNEQFF.

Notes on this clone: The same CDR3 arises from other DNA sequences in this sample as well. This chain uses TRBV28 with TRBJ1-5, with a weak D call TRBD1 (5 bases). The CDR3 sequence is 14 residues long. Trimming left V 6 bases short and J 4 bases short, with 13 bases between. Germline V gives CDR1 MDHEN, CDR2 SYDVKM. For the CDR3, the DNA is TGTGCCAGCAGCCCCGTGGGGCCAAATCAGCCCCAGCATTTT. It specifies CASSPVGPNQPQHF.

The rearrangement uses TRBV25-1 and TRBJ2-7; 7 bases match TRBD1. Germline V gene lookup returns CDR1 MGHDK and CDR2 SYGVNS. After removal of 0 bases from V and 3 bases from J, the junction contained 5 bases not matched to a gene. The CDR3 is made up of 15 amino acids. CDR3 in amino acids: CASSEYVQGRYEQYF. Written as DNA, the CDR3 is TGTGCCAGCAGTGAATATGTACAGGGGCGCTACGAGCAGTACTTC.

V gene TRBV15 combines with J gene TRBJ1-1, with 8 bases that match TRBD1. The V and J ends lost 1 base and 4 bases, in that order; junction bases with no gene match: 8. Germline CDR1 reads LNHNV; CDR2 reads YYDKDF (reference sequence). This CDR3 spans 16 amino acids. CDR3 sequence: CATSRGDRGPITEAFF. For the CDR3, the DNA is TGTGCCACCAGCAGAGGAGACAGGGGACCGATCACTGAAGCTTTCTTT.

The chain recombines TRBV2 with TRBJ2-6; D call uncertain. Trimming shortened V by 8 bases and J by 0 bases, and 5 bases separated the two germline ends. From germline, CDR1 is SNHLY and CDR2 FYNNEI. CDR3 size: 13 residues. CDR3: CASEGSGANVLTF. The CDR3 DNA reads TGTGCCAGCGAAGGCTCTGGGGCCAACGTCCTGACTTTC.

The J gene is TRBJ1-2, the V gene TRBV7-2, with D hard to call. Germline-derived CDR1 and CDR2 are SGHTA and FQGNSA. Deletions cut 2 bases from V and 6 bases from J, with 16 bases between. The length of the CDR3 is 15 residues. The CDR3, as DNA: TGTGCCAGCAGCTTAATGGAAGTCACCTACCATGGCTACACCTTC. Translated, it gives CASSLMEVTYHGYTF.

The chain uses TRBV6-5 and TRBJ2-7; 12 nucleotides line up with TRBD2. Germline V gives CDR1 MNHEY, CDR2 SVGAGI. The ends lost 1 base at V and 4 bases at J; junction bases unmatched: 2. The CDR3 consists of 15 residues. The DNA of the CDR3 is TGTGCCAGCAGTTACTTCGGGACTAGCGGGTACGAGCAGTACTTC. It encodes CASSYFGTSGYEQYF.

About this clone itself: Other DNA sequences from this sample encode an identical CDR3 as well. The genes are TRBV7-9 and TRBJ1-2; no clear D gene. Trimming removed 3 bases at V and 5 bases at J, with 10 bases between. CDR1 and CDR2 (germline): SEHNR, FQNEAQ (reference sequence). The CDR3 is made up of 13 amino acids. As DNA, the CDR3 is TGTGCCAGCAGCTTTGGTCAGCTATATGGCTACACCTTC. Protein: CASSFGQLYGYTF.

CDR3 protein: CASSARLAGGYNEQFF. The DNA for the CDR3 is TGCGCCAGCAGCGCTAGACTAGCGGGAGGGTACAATGAGCAGTTCTTC. This rearrangement joins TRBV5-1 to TRBJ2-1; 14 nucleotides agree with TRBD2. Germline assignment: CDR1 SGHRS and CDR2 YFSETQ. CDR3 length: 16 residues. V dropped 4 bases and J dropped 4; count of bases not matched to a gene: 4.

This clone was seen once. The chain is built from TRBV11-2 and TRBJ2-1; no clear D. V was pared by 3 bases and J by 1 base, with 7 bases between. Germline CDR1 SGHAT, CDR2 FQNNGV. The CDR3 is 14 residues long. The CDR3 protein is CASSLESSYNEQFF. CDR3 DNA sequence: TGTGCCAGCAGCTTGGAATCATCCTACAATGAGCAGTTCTTC.